This note documents a single TCR beta chain sequence. The data are from a study of blood T cell repertoires in COVID-19. Study-wide context: T cells, B-cell-depleted T cells, or PBMCs supplied cDNA or gDNA.

Trimming stripped 0 bases from V and 8 bases from J, with 12 bases between. The CDR3 contains 15 residues. Germline V gene data show CDR1 as SGHNT and CDR2 as YYREEE (reference sequence). One Seattle source followed patients from active infection through their disease course. In the study's own analysis: Amplification of reference gene primers was used by the study to estimate nucleated cell counts. Data came from immunoSEQ multiplex PCR; TCRdb stores just in-frame clones and leaves some out. V and J calls and clone size are given by that table; D and trimming were obtained from the DNA. The sample records about 170,000 clones, around 81% being singletons.

The sequence derives from a woman over 75 with COVID-19, enrolled during active disease. The gene calls are TRBV5-4 and TRBJ1-6; D may be TRBD1 (5 bases). The sequencing sample was made of peripheral blood. As DNA, the CDR3 is TGTGCCAGCAGCTTGGATCACAGGCAGCATTCACCCCTCCACTTT. Translating gives CASSLDHRQHSPLHF.